These 20 T cell receptor beta chains came from one sample sequenced in a study of PD-L1 blockade in urothelial cancer. The repertoire was sequenced with immunoSEQ multiplex PCR; TCRdb's copy has only in-frame clones and lacks some. The data show several hundred clones, with over 30% seen just once and 8.8% held by the top ten. The source material was tumor tissue, sampled before atezolizumab (anti-PD-L1) treatment. Receptors were obtained from a man in his sixties with urothelial cancer.

V and J are TRBV30 and TRBJ2-1; no definite D call. With 0 bases removed from V and 7 bases from J, the gap between germline ends came to 10 bases. The V gene's germline CDR1 is GTSNPN and CDR2 SVGIG (reference sequence). The CDR3 contains 13 residues. The CDR3 DNA reads as TGTGCCTGGAGTGTAAGGAGCTGGAATGAGCAGTTCTTC. This codes for CAWSVRSWNEQFF.

This clone was seen a few times. The chain combines TRBV18 with TRBJ1-1, with TRBD1 identical over 9 bases. V was pared by 6 bases and J by 6 bases, with 11 bases of the junction left unmatched. The CDR3 length is 15 residues. CDR1 is KGHSH and CDR2 is LQKENI in the germline V gene. The CDR3 reads CASSQRDREIPEAFF. In DNA, the CDR3 is TGTGCCAGCTCCCAGAGGGACAGGGAGATTCCTGAAGCTTTCTTT.

This chain links TRBV28 with TRBJ2-1, with TRBD1 as a possible D gene (6 bases). CDR3 size: 16 residues. Germline V gene sequence: CDR1 MDHEN, CDR2 SYDVKM. V shed 6 bases and J shed 1 base, with 16 bases lying between them. The CDR3 here is CASSQNRRGSYNEQFF. The CDR3 region has the DNA TGTGCCAGCAGCCAAAACCGCAGGGGTTCCTACAATGAGCAGTTCTTC. Complete variable domain (other parts from reference TRBV28 and TRBJ2-1): DVKVTQSSRYLVKRTGEKVFLECVQDMDHENMFWYRQDPGLGLRLIYFSYDVKMKEKGDIPEGYSVSREKKERFSLILESASTNQTSMYLCASSQNRRGSYNEQFFGPGTRLTVL.

The chain's CDR3 is CASSPPRQGARGNQPQHF. The DNA for the CDR3 is TGTGCCAGCAGCCCACCGCGACAGGGGGCAAGGGGAAATCAGCCCCAGCATTTT. This chain joins TRBV6-8 and TRBJ1-5, with 10 bases lining up with TRBD1. Germline assignment: CDR1 MNHGY and CDR2 SAAAGT. The CDR3 sequence is 18 residues long. V dropped 6 bases and J dropped 4; count of bases not matched to a gene: 15.

The chain combines TRBV28 with TRBJ2-2; 7 bases are shared with TRBD1. V shed 9 bases, J shed 6 bases, and the junction held 10 bases outside the gene matches. This CDR3 region has 14 residues. CDR1 MDHEN and CDR2 SYDVKM come from the germline V gene. DNA of the CDR3: TGTGCCAGTCACAGGGGCCTAGAGGCCGGGGAGCTGTTTTTT. Translating gives CASHRGLEAGELFF. Using reference TRBV28 and TRBJ2-2 for the parts outside the CDR3, the full variable domain is DVKVTQSSRYLVKRTGEKVFLECVQDMDHENMFWYRQDPGLGLRLIYFSYDVKMKEKGDIPEGYSVSREKKERFSLILESASTNQTSMYLCASHRGLEAGELFFGEGSRLTVL.

The sample holds a few counts of this clone. V is TRBV7-5 and J is TRBJ2-6; the table names TRBD1, a call not compared with the DNA. TRBV7-5 is listed as a pseudogene. The CDR3 is made up of 18 amino acids. The DNA for the CDR3 is TGTGCCAGCAGCCCGACAGGGTTCCCCTCATCTGGGGCCAACGTCCTGACTTTC. It translates to CASSPTGFPSSGANVLTF.

This clone was found a few times. The chain uses TRBV28 and TRBJ2-1, with TRBD2 identical over 10 bases. The trim removed 11 bases at V and 0 bases at J, leaving 7 bases unmatched. CDR1 and CDR2 (germline): MDHEN, SYDVKM. This CDR3 is 15 amino acids long. The CDR3 here is CAPGPSGSSYNEQFF. CDR3 sequence (DNA): TGTGCCCCCGGGCCTAGCGGGAGCTCCTACAATGAGCAGTTCTTC.

This clone was picked up a small number of times. The genes are TRBV5-1 and TRBJ2-3; 8 positions agree with TRBD1. Trimming took 7 bases from V and 5 from J; bases not matched to a gene: 9. This CDR3 is 14 amino acids long. CDR1 and CDR2 (germline): SGHRS, YFSETQ. DNA for the CDR3: TGCGCCAGCGCGGGGCAGGGGGCGCAAGATACGCAGTATTTT. As protein: CASAGQGAQDTQYF.

The rearrangement joins TRBV19 to TRBJ1-1; TRBD1 might be the D (5 bases). CDR1 is LNHDA, CDR2 SQIVND, per germline (reference sequence). V dropped 5 bases and J dropped 4 bases, with 20 bases sitting between them. The CDR3 length is 16 residues. CDR3 nucleotide sequence: TGTGCCAGTAGTGCGGCCGGGGCGGGGATGGGCACTGAAGCTTTCTTT. Translated: CASSAAGAGMGTEAFF.

This chain connects TRBV11-3 to TRBJ2-5; 11 bases fit TRBD1. The V segment lost 4 bases and the J segment 4 bases; nucleotides outside the gene matches: 2. This CDR3 contains 14 residues. CDR1 is SGHNT and CDR2 is YENEEA in the germline V gene. CDR3 nucleotide sequence: TGTGCCAGCAGCTCCGGGACAGGGGGAGAGACCCAGTACTTC. Its protein is CASSSGTGGETQYF.

The CDR3 is CASSVSGRLSYEQYF. The CDR3 region has the DNA TGTGCCAGTAGTGTTAGCGGGAGGCTTTCCTACGAGCAGTACTTC. The chain is built from TRBV19 and TRBJ2-7; 10 bases map to TRBD2. After removal of 5 bases from V and 1 base from J, the junction contained 5 bases not matched to a gene. CDR1 and CDR2 from the germline V gene are LNHDA and SQIVND (reference sequence). The CDR3 contains 15 residues.

The chain's CDR3 is CASSQSSGVVYEQYF. CDR3 DNA sequence: TGTGCCAGTAGTCAATCTAGCGGGGTCGTCTACGAGCAGTACTTC. This rearrangement joins TRBV19 to TRBJ2-7, with TRBD2 identical over 9 bases. The CDR3 length is 15 residues. CDR1 and CDR2 from the germline V gene are LNHDA and SQIVND (reference sequence). V lost 5 bases, J lost 3 bases, and 8 bases stayed unmatched.

This chain joins TRBV30 and TRBJ2-1, with a tentative D call TRBD1 (6 bases). Germline V gene data show CDR1 as GTSNPN and CDR2 as SVGIG (reference sequence). V was pared by 3 bases and J by 1 base, with 10 bases between. The CDR3 runs 14 residues. In DNA form, the CDR3 reads TGTGCCTGGAGAAGACAGGTATCCTACAATGAGCAGTTCTTC. It codes for CAWRRQVSYNEQFF.

CDR3 loop: CASSSGSYGYTF. CDR3 sequence (DNA): TGTGCCAGCAGTTCAGGCTCCTATGGCTACACCTTC. The chain uses TRBV27 and TRBJ1-2, with no clear D. Germline-derived CDR1 and CDR2 are MNHEY and SMNVEV (reference sequence). Trimming took off 4 bases at V and 4 bases at J, with 7 bases between the two ends. The CDR3 spans 12 residues.

The chain recombines TRBV29-1 with TRBJ1-1; D unresolved. The V end was cut by 2 bases, the J end by 4 bases, with 11 bases between. Germline V gene data show CDR1 as SQVTM and CDR2 as ANQGSEA. This CDR3 region has 13 residues. CDR3: CSVESYGFTEAFF. CDR3 sequence (DNA): TGCAGCGTTGAAAGTTACGGGTTCACTGAAGCTTTCTTT.

This clone was detected a few times. The V gene is TRBV6-7, the J gene TRBJ2-7; the match to TRBD1 covers 8 bases. TRBV6-7 qualifies as an ORF whose function is uncertain. V lost 5 bases to trimming and J lost 4 bases; unmatched junction nucleotides: 10. This CDR3 contains 15 residues. The CDR3 bases are TGTGCCAGCAGTGAACTTGGACAGGGTCCGTACGAGCAGTACTTC. Its translation: CASSELGQGPYEQYF.

In this sample, this clone turned up a few times. The chain uses TRBV9 and TRBJ2-7; TRBD2 aligns across 7 bases. Germline V gene sequence: CDR1 SGDLS, CDR2 YYNGEE. The CDR3 runs to 14 residues. The V and J ends lost 4 bases and 3 bases, in that order; junction bases with no gene match: 7. CDR3: CASSPSLAVYEQYF. The DNA of the CDR3 is TGTGCCAGCAGCCCAAGTCTAGCGGTCTACGAGCAGTACTTC.

This clone has only a few counts. The chain has TRBV9 and TRBJ2-5; 10 nucleotides agree with TRBD1. Trimming took 9 bases from V and 5 from J; bases not matched to a gene: 4. CDR3 size: 12 residues. The V gene's germline CDR1 is SGDLS and CDR2 YYNGEE. The CDR3 is CAKGTGDETQYF. The CDR3 DNA is TGTGCCAAGGGGACAGGGGACGAGACCCAGTACTTC.

The rearrangement uses TRBV11-3 and TRBJ2-1; 12 bases are shared with TRBD2. V dropped 4 bases and J dropped 7; count of bases not matched to a gene: 5. The CDR3 has 15 amino acids. Per germline, CDR1 SGHNT and CDR2 YENEEA. In nucleotides, the CDR3 is TGTGCCAGCAGCTCGATCGGGACTAGCGGGAATGAGCAGTTCTTC. This codes for CASSSIGTSGNEQFF.

V is TRBV28 and J is TRBJ2-6; 7 bases are a match to TRBD2. Trimming removed 5 bases from V and 4 bases from J; junction bases left unmatched: 14. The germline V gene has CDR1 MDHEN and CDR2 SYDVKM. CDR3 length: 18 amino acids. The DNA of the CDR3 is TGTGCCAGCAGTCTCACCCCCGGGAGGTTTCCCGGGGCCAACGTCCTGACTTTC. It is translated as CASSLTPGRFPGANVLTF. Drawing the rest from reference TRBV28 and TRBJ2-6, the complete variable domain is DVKVTQSSRYLVKRTGEKVFLECVQDMDHENMFWYRQDPGLGLRLIYFSYDVKMKEKGDIPEGYSVSREKKERFSLILESASTNQTSMYLCASSLTPGRFPGANVLTFGAGSRLTVL.